These T cell receptor beta chains were read from a single sample in a study of shared clonotypes between healthy human individuals. The data were produced by immunoSEQ multiplex PCR, yet TCRdb's version contains in-frame clones alone and is incomplete. This sample has 2 million to 2.5 million clones; approximately 96% occur once, and the top ten carry 0.1% to 0.15%. Sequencing used naive CD4+ T cells sorted from blood. Every receptor here comes from a man aged 18 to 30 in good health. CDR3s include the opening cysteine and the closing phenylalanine or tryptophan. A D gene is named only where the DNA matches it firmly.

J	V	length	D	DNA	CDR3
TRBJ2-3	TRBV19	13	-	TGTGCCAGTACTAGGGCTAACACAGATACGCAGTATTTT	CASTRANTDTQYF
TRBJ1-6	TRBV4-2	16	-	TGTGCCAGCAGCCAAGATTGGGCAGCCAATAATTCACCCCTCCACTTT	CASSQDWAANNSPLHF
TRBJ1-4	TRBV18	15	TRBD1	TGTGCCAGCTCACCCGACAGGGCTACTAATGAAAAACTGTTTTTT	CASSPDRATNEKLFF
TRBJ1-1	TRBV7-2	15	TRBD1	TGTGCCAGCAGCCCCTGGACAGGGAGGAGCACTGAAGCTTTCTTT	CASSPWTGRSTEAFF
TRBJ2-2	TRBV6-1	16	-	TGTGCCATCAGTGAGTGGATCAGGGGCCCCACCGGGGAGCTGTTTTTT	CAISEWIRGPTGELFF
TRBJ2-7	TRBV5-1	17	-	TGCGCCAGCTCCTCGGACCCCGGAGGGGGGGGGTCCTACGAGCAGTACTTC	CASSSDPGGGGSYEQYF
TRBJ2-1	TRBV5-1	15	-	TGCGCCAGCAGCTTGGCAGGGTTTAGGGGCAATGAGCAGTTCTTC	CASSLAGFRGNEQFF
TRBJ1-1	TRBV30	12	-	TGTGCCTGGAGGCAGGGAGACACTGAAGCTTTCTTT	CAWRQGDTEAFF
TRBJ2-7	TRBV6-6	13	TRBD1	TGTGCCAGCAGTTTGACAGGGGGCTCCGAGCAGTACTTC	CASSLTGGSEQYF
TRBJ2-7	TRBV5-5	14	-	TGTGCCAGCAGCTTGGTCTGGGGCTCCTACGAGCAGTACTTC	CASSLVWGSYEQYF